By share, the clone carrying this TCR beta chain ranks as large. Its cognate antigen is unknown. The V gene's germline CDR1 is MDHEN and CDR2 SYDVKM. The CDR3 runs to 14 residues. V lost 5 bases to trimming and J lost 7 bases, with 17 bases between them. This entry belongs to a study of T-cell reconstitution after alpha-beta-depleted transplantation in children. The study's findings and limits: At day 60, the high TCRbeta diversity found in some patients originated from recipient T cells and thymic progenitors that had survived. A year post-transplant, T-cell counts and diversity derived mostly from newly produced T cells. Several hundred expanded graft clones reportedly supplied alpha-beta T cells about two months after transplant.

TCRbeta library preparation incorporated unique molecular identifiers. Using its own MiXCR run on the PCR reads, TCRdb lists one record per CDR3 protein. The sample lists 3,000 to 4,500 distinct CDR3 sequences, about a quarter occurring once. This sequence was found in a boy less than two years old who had a stem cell transplant for acute myeloid leukemia, so the T cells may come from the graft donor. The material sequenced was PBMCs, mostly from graft donor cells, taken 60 days after TCRalphabeta/CD19-depleted stem cell transplant. The V call is TRBV28, the J call TRBJ1-1; maybe TRBD1 (6 bases). CDR3 sequence: CASSGSVTGLEAFF. Here the CDR3 DNA reads TGTGCCAGCAGTGGATCTGTGACAGGCCTTGAAGCTTTCTTT.